This record looks at one T cell receptor (beta chain) sequence and its context. The target antigen is unknown. Germline V gene data show CDR1 as MDHEN and CDR2 as SYDVKM. The V end lost 4 bases, the J end lost 1 base, and 7 bases lay between the germline ends. The length of the CDR3 is 13 residues. Each donor was a Caucasian adult residing in Nashville, Tennessee. Each subset's genomic DNA was shared equally among a number of immunoSEQ plates. The data were produced by immunoSEQ multiplex PCR, yet TCRdb's version contains in-frame clones alone and is incomplete. In the table there are some 1.5 million clones, under 99% of which are singletons. This record comes from a study of shared clonotypes between healthy human individuals. General observations from the study: A few donors showed sharing of approximately 5% of naive CD4 clonotypes. Blood was the sole source, and tissue repertoires probably differ.

The chain combines TRBV28 with TRBJ1-1; D remains ambiguous. Sequencing was performed on naive CD4+ T cells sorted from blood. The subset: CD45RA+ positively selected. The receptor comes from a man in his thirties or forties in good health. The CDR3 sequence is CASSSHTNTEAFF. The DNA of the CDR3 is TGTGCCAGCAGTTCCCACACGAACACTGAAGCTTTCTTT.